Listed below are T cell receptor beta chains from one sample, sequenced in a study of OX40 agonist ivuxolimab in advanced cancers. Sequencing used immunoSEQ multiplex PCR; TCRdb keeps in-frame clones, though not all of them. The sample has about 76,000 clones, approximately 80% seen once. The source was CD4+ or CD8+ T cells sorted from blood, collected in a trial of the OX40 agonist ivuxolimab. Receptors originate from an adult with an advanced solid tumor such as melanoma, head and neck, liver or kidney cancer. The CDR3 runs from the conserved cysteine through the conserved F or W. A D gene is named only where the DNA matches it firmly. Rows may omit the clone size; those that give it use once, few, many or a size class.

d_gene: .; v_gene: TRBV11-2; j_gene: TRBJ2-3; abundance: .; CDR3aa: CASSPAGLFTDTQYF; CDR3nt: TGTGCCAGCAGCCCAGCTGGGCTTTTTACAGATACGCAGTATTTT
d_gene: .; v_gene: TRBV18; j_gene: TRBJ2-2; abundance: .; CDR3aa: CASSPGHHTGELFF; CDR3nt: TGTGCCAGCTCACCCGGACACCACACCGGGGAGCTGTTTTTT
d_gene: .; v_gene: TRBV19; j_gene: TRBJ2-1; abundance: once; CDR3aa: CASSMEGLGSQQFF; CDR3nt: TGTGCCAGTAGTATGGAGGGCCTAGGGTCCCAGCAGTTCTTC
d_gene: .; v_gene: TRBV7-6; j_gene: TRBJ2-7; abundance: .; CDR3aa: CASSLVAGAGYEQCF; CDR3nt: TGTGCCAGCAGCTTAGTGGCAGGGGCAGGCTACGAGCAGTGCTTC
d_gene: .; v_gene: TRBV2; j_gene: TRBJ1-2; abundance: once; CDR3aa: CASSEFGGANYGYTF; CDR3nt: TGTGCCAGCAGTGAATTTGGGGGCGCGAACTATGGCTACACCTTC
d_gene: .; v_gene: TRBV7-2; j_gene: TRBJ1-1; abundance: .; CDR3aa: CASSLVYRNTEAFF; CDR3nt: TGTGCCAGCAGCTTAGTTTACAGAAACACTGAAGCTTTCTTT
d_gene: .; v_gene: TRBV7-3; j_gene: TRBJ2-1; abundance: .; CDR3aa: CASSLGSGEHNEQFF; CDR3nt: TGTGCCAGCAGCTTAGGTAGCGGAGAACACAATGAGCAGTTCTTC
d_gene: .; v_gene: TRBV6-6; j_gene: TRBJ2-7; abundance: .; CDR3aa: CASSHPGRVHDYEQYF; CDR3nt: TGTGCCAGCAGTCACCCAGGCAGGGTCCACGATTACGAGCAGTACTTC
d_gene: TRBD1; v_gene: TRBV30; j_gene: TRBJ2-1; abundance: .; CDR3aa: CAWSGDRGGSLGNEQFF; CDR3nt: TGTGCCTGGAGTGGGGACAGGGGAGGCTCTTTGGGTAATGAGCAGTTCTTC
d_gene: .; v_gene: TRBV19; j_gene: TRBJ1-2; abundance: .; CDR3aa: CASSIVSDSGYTF; CDR3nt: TGTGCCAGTAGTATAGTATCAGATAGCGGCTACACCTTC
d_gene: .; v_gene: TRBV19; j_gene: TRBJ2-2; abundance: .; CDR3aa: CASRVEALVGGELFF; CDR3nt: TGTGCCAGTAGGGTGGAGGCCTTGGTTGGCGGGGAGCTGTTTTTT
d_gene: TRBD1; v_gene: TRBV6-1; j_gene: TRBJ1-6; abundance: .; CDR3aa: CASSERVLRDRGSPLHF; CDR3nt: TGTGCCAGCAGTGAAAGGGTCCTGCGGGACAGAGGTTCACCCCTCCACTTT
d_gene: .; v_gene: TRBV28; j_gene: TRBJ2-4; abundance: few; CDR3aa: CASSQQGDIQYF; CDR3nt: TGTGCCAGCAGTCAACAGGGTGACATTCAGTACTTC
d_gene: .; v_gene: TRBV5-6; j_gene: TRBJ1-1; abundance: .; CDR3aa: CASSRLQGSEAFF; CDR3nt: TGTGCCAGCAGCAGACTACAGGGTAGTGAAGCTTTCTTT
d_gene: .; v_gene: TRBV28; j_gene: TRBJ1-2; abundance: few; CDR3aa: CASRPGGLNYGYTF; CDR3nt: TGTGCCAGCAGACCCGGGGGGCTTAACTATGGCTACACCTTC
d_gene: .; v_gene: TRBV2; j_gene: TRBJ1-6; abundance: .; CDR3aa: CASSVAANSPLHF; CDR3nt: TGTGCCAGCAGTGTCGCAGCTAATTCACCCCTCCACTTT
d_gene: TRBD2; v_gene: TRBV11-2; j_gene: TRBJ2-1; abundance: .; CDR3aa: CASSFSSGRVLDEQFF; CDR3nt: TGTGCCAGCAGCTTCTCTAGCGGGAGGGTGTTGGATGAGCAGTTCTTC
d_gene: .; v_gene: TRBV19; j_gene: TRBJ2-3; abundance: .; CDR3aa: CASSTTKSGSTDTQYF; CDR3nt: TGTGCCAGTAGTACCACCAAAAGCGGGAGCACAGATACGCAGTATTTT
d_gene: .; v_gene: TRBV7-3; j_gene: TRBJ1-6; abundance: .; CDR3aa: CASRSDEVSPLHF; CDR3nt: TGTGCCAGCAGGTCGGACGAGGTCTCACCCCTCCACTTT
d_gene: .; v_gene: TRBV5-1; j_gene: TRBJ2-5; abundance: few; CDR3aa: CASSGGSFGGETQYF; CDR3nt: TGCGCCAGCAGCGGGGGGTCCTTCGGGGGAGAGACCCAGTACTTC
d_gene: .; v_gene: TRBV5-1; j_gene: TRBJ2-3; abundance: .; CDR3aa: CASTASRGTDTQYF; CDR3nt: TGCGCCAGTACAGCTTCCCGGGGAACAGATACGCAGTATTTT
d_gene: .; v_gene: TRBV4-2; j_gene: TRBJ2-2; abundance: .; CDR3aa: CASSPREPGELFF; CDR3nt: TGTGCCAGCAGCCCCAGGGAGCCCGGGGAGCTGTTTTTT
d_gene: .; v_gene: TRBV4-1; j_gene: TRBJ2-7; abundance: once; CDR3aa: CASSPLSWGRAYEQYF; CDR3nt: TGCGCCAGCAGCCCCTTAAGTTGGGGGCGGGCCTACGAGCAGTACTTC
d_gene: .; v_gene: TRBV7-9; j_gene: TRBJ1-3; abundance: .; CDR3aa: CASSLGAGHTIYF; CDR3nt: TGTGCCAGCAGCTTGGGGGCCGGGCACACCATATATTTT
d_gene: .; v_gene: TRBV6-6; j_gene: TRBJ2-1; abundance: .; CDR3aa: CASSYSVVQDNEQFF; CDR3nt: TGTGCCAGCAGTTACTCGGTGGTTCAGGACAATGAGCAGTTCTTC
d_gene: TRBD2; v_gene: TRBV10-1; j_gene: TRBJ2-1; abundance: .; CDR3aa: CASSPNGLAGNNEQFF; CDR3nt: TGCGCCAGCAGTCCTAACGGGCTAGCGGGGAACAATGAGCAGTTCTTC
d_gene: TRBD1; v_gene: TRBV6-5; j_gene: TRBJ1-1; abundance: .; CDR3aa: CASSRGQTNTEAFF; CDR3nt: TGTGCCAGCAGCCGGGGACAGACGAACACTGAAGCTTTCTTT
d_gene: .; v_gene: TRBV7-9; j_gene: TRBJ1-1; abundance: once; CDR3aa: CASSLPAPLAEAFF; CDR3nt: TGTGCCAGCAGCTTACCTGCACCTCTCGCTGAAGCTTTCTTT
d_gene: TRBD1; v_gene: TRBV6-5; j_gene: TRBJ2-7; abundance: .; CDR3aa: CASRTGEAYEQYF; CDR3nt: TGTGCCAGCAGGACAGGGGAAGCCTACGAGCAGTACTTC